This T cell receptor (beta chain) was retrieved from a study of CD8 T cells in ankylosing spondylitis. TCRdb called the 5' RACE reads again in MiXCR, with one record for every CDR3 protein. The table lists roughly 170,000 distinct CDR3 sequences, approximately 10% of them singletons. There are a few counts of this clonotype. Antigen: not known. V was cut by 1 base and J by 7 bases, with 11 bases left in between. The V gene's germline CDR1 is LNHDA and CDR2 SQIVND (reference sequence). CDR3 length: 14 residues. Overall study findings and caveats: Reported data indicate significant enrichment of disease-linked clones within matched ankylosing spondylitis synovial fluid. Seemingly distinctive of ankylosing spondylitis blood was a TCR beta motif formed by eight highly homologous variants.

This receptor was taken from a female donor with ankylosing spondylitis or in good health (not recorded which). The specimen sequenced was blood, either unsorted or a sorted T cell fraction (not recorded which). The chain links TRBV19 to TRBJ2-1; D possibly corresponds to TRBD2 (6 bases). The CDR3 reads CASSIVGTQNEQFF. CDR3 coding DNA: TGTGCCAGTAGTATAGTAGGGACTCAGAATGAGCAGTTCTTC.